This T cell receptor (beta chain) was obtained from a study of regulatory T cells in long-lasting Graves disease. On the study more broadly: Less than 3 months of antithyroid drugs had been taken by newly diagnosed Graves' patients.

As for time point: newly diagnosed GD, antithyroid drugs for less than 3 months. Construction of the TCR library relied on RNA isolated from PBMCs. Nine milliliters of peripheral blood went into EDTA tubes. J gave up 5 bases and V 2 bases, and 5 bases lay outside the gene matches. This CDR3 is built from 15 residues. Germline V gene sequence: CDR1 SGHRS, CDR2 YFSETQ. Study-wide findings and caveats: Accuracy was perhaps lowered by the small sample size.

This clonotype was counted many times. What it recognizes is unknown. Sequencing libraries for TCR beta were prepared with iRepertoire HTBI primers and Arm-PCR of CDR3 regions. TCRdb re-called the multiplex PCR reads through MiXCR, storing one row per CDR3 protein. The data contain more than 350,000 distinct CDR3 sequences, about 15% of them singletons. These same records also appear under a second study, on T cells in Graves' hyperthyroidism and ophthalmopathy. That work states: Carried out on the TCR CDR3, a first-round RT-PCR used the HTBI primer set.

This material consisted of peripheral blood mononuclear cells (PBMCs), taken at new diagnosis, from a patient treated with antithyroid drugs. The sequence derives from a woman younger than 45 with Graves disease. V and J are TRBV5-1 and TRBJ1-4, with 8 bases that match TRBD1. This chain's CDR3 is CASSFTGDRNEKLFF. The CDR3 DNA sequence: TGCGCCAGCAGCTTCACCGGGGACAGGAATGAAAAACTGTTTTTT.